Listed below are T cell receptor beta chains from one sample, sequenced in a study of blood T cell repertoires in COVID-19. TCRdb's table, derived via immunoSEQ multiplex PCR, lists solely in-frame clones and lacks some. The sample includes 200,000 to 250,000 clones, 89% of them seen just once. The source material was peripheral blood. These receptors were collected from a middle-aged woman with acute or convalescent COVID-19. CDR3s include the opening cysteine and the closing phenylalanine or tryptophan. The order of the fields is J gene, V gene, D gene, clone size, CDR3 protein, CDR3 DNA. D genes are given only for firm matches. Size is stated for part of the rows, as once, few or many counts, or as a class when the clone is expanded.

J gene: TRBJ2-3
V gene: TRBV27
D gene: -
clone size: -
CDR3 protein: CASSLLALTNTDTQYF
CDR3 DNA: TGTGCCAGCAGTTTATTAGCGTTGACAAACACAGATACGCAGTATTTT

J gene: TRBJ1-6
V gene: TRBV5-1
D gene: TRBD1
clone size: -
CDR3 protein: CASSLEWQGDSPLHF
CDR3 DNA: TGCGCCAGCAGCTTGGAATGGCAGGGGGATTCACCCCTCCACTTT

J gene: TRBJ1-4
V gene: TRBV6-5
D gene: TRBD1
clone size: -
CDR3 protein: CASSRGTGEEKLFF
CDR3 DNA: TGTGCCAGCAGTCGGGGGACAGGGGAAGAAAAACTGTTTTTT

J gene: TRBJ1-1
V gene: TRBV4-1
D gene: TRBD1
clone size: few
CDR3 protein: CASSPGQGRADTEAFF
CDR3 DNA: TGCGCCAGCAGCCCAGGACAGGGGAGGGCGGACACTGAAGCTTTCTTT

J gene: TRBJ2-2
V gene: TRBV11-2
D gene: TRBD2
clone size: -
CDR3 protein: CASSPLAGRSTGELFF
CDR3 DNA: TGTGCCAGCAGTCCCCTAGCGGGGAGGTCCACCGGGGAGCTGTTTTTT

J gene: TRBJ1-5
V gene: TRBV23-1
D gene: -
clone size: -
CDR3 protein: CASSQSRSSNQPQHF
CDR3 DNA: TGCGCCAGCAGTCAATCCCGTTCGAGCAATCAGCCCCAGCATTTT

J gene: TRBJ1-2
V gene: TRBV2
D gene: -
clone size: -
CDR3 protein: CASSGGGGHYGYTF
CDR3 DNA: TGTGCCAGCAGTGGAGGTGGGGGCCACTATGGCTACACCTTC

J gene: TRBJ2-4
V gene: TRBV7-9
D gene: TRBD2
clone size: -
CDR3 protein: CASSFQSGGANIQYF
CDR3 DNA: TGTGCCAGCAGCTTCCAAAGCGGGGGGGCAAACATTCAGTACTTC

J gene: TRBJ1-5
V gene: TRBV5-8
D gene: TRBD1
clone size: -
CDR3 protein: CASTRQGSVNQPQHF
CDR3 DNA: TGTGCCAGCACCCGACAGGGTAGCGTAAATCAGCCCCAGCATTTT

J gene: TRBJ1-2
V gene: TRBV21-1
D gene: -
clone size: -
CDR3 protein: CASSKRRGSDGYTF
CDR3 DNA: TGTGCCAGCAGCAAACGAAGGGGGTCCGATGGCTACACCTTC

J gene: TRBJ1-2
V gene: TRBV24-1
D gene: -
clone size: -
CDR3 protein: CATSVRGRGPGYTF
CDR3 DNA: TGTGCCACCAGCGTCAGGGGCAGGGGACCTGGCTACACCTTC

J gene: TRBJ1-1
V gene: TRBV19
D gene: TRBD1
clone size: -
CDR3 protein: CASSYGTGPEAFF
CDR3 DNA: TGTGCCAGTAGTTACGGGACAGGGCCTGAAGCTTTCTTT

J gene: TRBJ1-1
V gene: TRBV6-5
D gene: -
clone size: -
CDR3 protein: CASRVSSRTEAFF
CDR3 DNA: TGTGCCAGCAGGGTATCCTCCAGGACTGAAGCTTTCTTT

J gene: TRBJ2-3
V gene: TRBV6-5
D gene: -
clone size: -
CDR3 protein: CASSYDGGTDTQYF
CDR3 DNA: TGTGCCAGCAGTTACGACGGGGGCACAGATACGCAGTATTTT

J gene: TRBJ2-2
V gene: TRBV2
D gene: -
clone size: -
CDR3 protein: CASRESYLRELFF
CDR3 DNA: TGTGCCAGCAGAGAAAGCTACCTCCGGGAGCTGTTTTTT

J gene: TRBJ1-1
V gene: TRBV5-4
D gene: -
clone size: -
CDR3 protein: CASSTGANSNTEAFF
CDR3 DNA: TGTGCCAGCAGCACCGGAGCCAACTCGAACACTGAAGCTTTCTTT

J gene: TRBJ1-1
V gene: TRBV12-3/TRBV12-4
D gene: -
clone size: -
CDR3 protein: CASISNTEAFF
CDR3 DNA: TGTGCCAGCATCTCGAACACTGAAGCTTTCTTT

J gene: TRBJ2-3
V gene: TRBV3-1/TRBV3-2
D gene: TRBD2
clone size: once
CDR3 protein: CASSQPSGGGSSTDTQYF
CDR3 DNA: TGTGCCAGCAGCCAACCTAGCGGGGGGGGATCTAGCACAGATACGCAGTATTTT

J gene: TRBJ2-1
V gene: TRBV7-4
D gene: -
clone size: -
CDR3 protein: CASSLLLPLPTEQFF
CDR3 DNA: TGTGCCAGCAGCTTGCTACTTCCCCTGCCTACTGAGCAGTTCTTC

J gene: TRBJ1-1
V gene: TRBV5-1
D gene: TRBD1
clone size: -
CDR3 protein: CASEPGQGSLVTEAFF
CDR3 DNA: TGCGCCAGTGAGCCGGGACAGGGTAGTTTAGTCACTGAAGCTTTCTTT

J gene: TRBJ1-1
V gene: TRBV9
D gene: TRBD1
clone size: -
CDR3 protein: CASSPRDSEAFF
CDR3 DNA: TGTGCCAGCAGCCCCAGGGACAGTGAAGCTTTCTTT

J gene: TRBJ2-5
V gene: TRBV5-1
D gene: TRBD2
clone size: -
CDR3 protein: CASSLPGTSGKETQYF
CDR3 DNA: TGCGCCAGCAGCTTGCCAGGGACTAGCGGGAAAGAGACCCAGTACTTC

J gene: TRBJ2-4
V gene: TRBV15
D gene: -
clone size: -
CDR3 protein: CATSRDRGSRNIQYF
CDR3 DNA: TGTGCCACCAGCAGAGATCGGGGTTCCCGAAACATTCAGTACTTC

J gene: TRBJ1-1
V gene: TRBV6-1
D gene: TRBD1
clone size: -
CDR3 protein: CASSEVDRGRAFF
CDR3 DNA: TGTGCCAGCAGTGAAGTTGACAGGGGGCGAGCTTTCTTT

J gene: TRBJ2-2
V gene: TRBV4-1
D gene: TRBD2
clone size: -
CDR3 protein: CASSQRSGGPNTGELFF
CDR3 DNA: TGCGCCAGCAGCCAACGCAGCGGGGGGCCCAACACCGGGGAGCTGTTTTTT